These 22 T cell receptor beta chains were sequenced from one sample in a study of blood T cell repertoires in COVID-19. Here immunoSEQ multiplex PCR was the method, and the copy in TCRdb shows in-frame clones only, minus some. The data contain tens of thousands of clones, approximately 92% of them singletons. Sequenced input: peripheral blood. All receptors derive from a human donor in a cohort sampled during active COVID-19.

The genes are TRBV6-6 and TRBJ2-2; unclear D gene. The CDR3 totals 13 residues. Trimming took off 5 bases at V and 1 base at J, with 5 bases between the two ends. The germline CDR1 and CDR2 sequences are MNHNY and SVGAGI (reference sequence). CDR3 residues: CASSAQNTGELFF. The DNA of the CDR3 is TGTGCCAGCAGTGCACAGAACACCGGGGAGCTGTTTTTT.

The V and J genes are TRBV5-5 and TRBJ1-5; 8 nucleotides line up with TRBD1. CDR1 and CDR2 from the germline V gene are SGHKS and YYEKEE (reference sequence). The CDR3 has 14 amino acids. J gave up 8 bases and V 4 bases, and 8 bases lay outside the gene matches. The DNA of the CDR3 is TGTGCCAGCAGCGCCCGGGACAGGATGGAGCCCCAGCATTTT. It is translated as CASSARDRMEPQHF.

The CDR3 loop is CAISEVRTGINSPLHF. Here the CDR3 DNA reads TGTGCCATCAGTGAGGTCCGGACAGGGATAAATTCACCCCTCCACTTT. The chain links TRBV10-3 to TRBJ1-6, with 8 bases identical to TRBD1. Looked up from germline, CDR1 is ENHRY and CDR2 is SYGVKD. Losses at the gene ends were 2 bases for V and 7 bases for J; bases not matched to a gene: 7. CDR3 size: 16 residues.

J is TRBJ1-1 and V is TRBV6-6; D gene ambiguous. Trimming pared 8 bases from V and 5 bases from J, leaving 18 bases between. The CDR3 contains 14 residues. Germline lookup yields CDR1 MNHNY and CDR2 SVGAGI (reference sequence). The chain's CDR3 is CASGLGDLLTEAFF. The CDR3 bases are TGTGCCAGCGGACTAGGTGATCTGCTGACTGAAGCTTTCTTT.

This sequence joins TRBV9 and TRBJ2-1; TRBD2 is a possible D gene (6 bases). Germline assignment: CDR1 SGDLS and CDR2 YYNGEE. The CDR3 contains 16 residues. Trimming took off 2 bases at V and 8 bases at J, with 20 bases between the two ends. CDR3 residues: CASSVGGTPGTYEQFF. In nucleotides, the CDR3 is TGTGCCAGCAGCGTCGGCGGGACTCCGGGAACCTATGAGCAGTTCTTC.

This clone has a handful of counts. The chain links TRBV6-6 to TRBJ2-7, with 9 positions matching TRBD1. CDR1 is MNHNY, CDR2 SVGAGI, per germline (reference sequence). V lost 7 bases to trimming and J lost 6 bases; unmatched junction nucleotides: 4. The CDR3 runs to 12 residues. CDR3 DNA: TGTGCCAGCACCCGGACAGGGGTCGAGCAGTACTTC. Its protein product is CASTRTGVEQYF.

The chain couples TRBV6-5 to TRBJ2-5, with 7 bases that match TRBD1. The CDR3 has 14 amino acids. The germline V gene has CDR1 MNHEY and CDR2 SVGAGI. V was clipped by 5 bases and J by 0 bases; unmatched bases: 3. CDR3 nucleotide sequence: TGTGCCAGCAGTCTACAGGGGTACCAAGAGACCCAGTACTTC. It codes for CASSLQGYQETQYF.

This chain uses TRBV5-1 with TRBJ2-7; 8 bases match TRBD1. Germline CDR1 and CDR2: SGHRS and YFSETQ. CDR3 size: 13 residues. V was pared by 5 bases and J by 9 bases, with 10 bases of the junction left unmatched. DNA of the CDR3: TGCGCCAGCAGTTTCGGACAGGGCGAATGGCAGTACTTC. This gives the protein CASSFGQGEWQYF.

The chain joins TRBV24-1 to TRBJ2-5; D possibly corresponds to TRBD1 (6 bases). CDR1 is KGHDR, CDR2 SFDVKD, per germline. Trimming removed 7 bases from V and 0 bases from J, with 11 bases in between. The CDR3 length is 14 residues. The CDR3 sequence is CATSPDRYQETQYF. For the CDR3, the DNA is TGTGCCACCAGCCCTGACAGGTACCAAGAGACCCAGTACTTC.

This clone was observed once. The chain is built from TRBV14 and TRBJ1-2; D gene unclear. Germline assignment: CDR1 SGHDN and CDR2 FVKESK. The CDR3 has 11 residues. With 4 bases removed from V and 4 bases from J, the gap between germline ends came to 4 bases. CDR3 region: CASSPGYGYTF. The CDR3, as DNA: TGTGCCAGCAGCCCGGGCTATGGCTACACCTTC.

The chain combines TRBV14 with TRBJ2-4; 7 nucleotides line up with TRBD1. The CDR3 totals 14 residues. J was trimmed by 9 bases and V by 0 bases; bases with no gene match: 5. CDR1 SGHDN and CDR2 FVKESK come from the germline V gene. CDR3 bases: TGTGCCAGCAGCCAAGATCTGGCAGGGGGCATTCAGTACTTC. Its protein is CASSQDLAGGIQYF. The entire variable domain, with the rest obtained from reference TRBV14 and TRBJ2-4, is as follows: EAGVTQFPSHSVIEKGQTVTLRCDPISGHDNLYWYRRVMGKEIKFLLHFVKESKQDESGMPNNRFLAERTGGTYSTLKVQPAELEDSGVYFCASSQDLAGGIQYFGAGTRLSVL.

CDR3 loop: CASSLSGSSGNTIYF. CDR3 coding DNA: TGCGCCAGCAGCTTGAGCGGGAGCTCTGGAAACACCATATATTTT. The chain links TRBV5-1 to TRBJ1-3; D gene unclear. Germline V gives CDR1 SGHRS, CDR2 YFSETQ. The CDR3 extends over 15 amino acids. Between the trimmed V and J ends, which lost 1 base and 0 bases, there was a span of 8 bases.

This chain links TRBV24-1 with TRBJ1-2; a possible D gene is TRBD1 (5 bases). The V and J ends lost 2 bases and 8 bases respectively, with 17 bases between them. Germline V lookup: CDR1 KGHDR, CDR2 SFDVKD. The CDR3 consists of 15 residues. CDR3 sequence (DNA): TGTGCCACCAGTGATTATCCGGGACTACCTGGGGGCTACACCTTC. It specifies CATSDYPGLPGGYTF.

This rearrangement joins TRBV19 to TRBJ2-1; TRBD2 agrees at 8 bases. V lost 0 bases to trimming and J lost 6 bases; unmatched junction nucleotides: 10. This CDR3 contains 17 residues. The V gene's germline CDR1 is LNHDA and CDR2 SQIVND (reference sequence). CDR3 DNA: TGTGCCAGTAGTATAGATCCGATAGCGGGGTCTTTCAATGAGCAGTTCTTC. Encoded protein: CASSIDPIAGSFNEQFF.

This chain links TRBV3-1 (or the pseudogene TRBV3-2) with TRBJ1-6, with a possible D match to TRBD1 (6 bases). Trimming pared 0 bases from V and 10 bases from J, leaving 13 bases between. Per the germline V gene, CDR1 is LGHDT and CDR2 is YNNKEL (reference sequence). This CDR3 has 15 residues. CDR3 DNA: TGTGCCAGCAGCCAAGATAGCAGGGGTGTCTCACCCCTCCACTTT. It codes for CASSQDSRGVSPLHF.

This clone was counted only a few times. The chain links TRBV28 to TRBJ2-7, with D perhaps matching TRBD1 (5 bases). This CDR3 region has 12 residues. Trimming shortened V by 6 bases and J by 12 bases, and 18 bases separated the two germline ends. Germline CDR1 is MDHEN and CDR2 is SYDVKM. The CDR3: CASSHDSWGRYF. For the CDR3, the DNA is TGTGCCAGCAGCCACGACAGTTGGGGCCGGTACTTC.

The CDR3 reads CASMGYAFPYEQYF. CDR3 nucleotide sequence: TGCGCCAGCATGGGCTATGCCTTCCCCTACGAGCAGTACTTC. The rearrangement joins TRBV10-2 to TRBJ2-7; D is undetermined. V lost 7 bases and J 2 bases, leaving 15 bases between the germline ends. Germline assignment: CDR1 WSHSY and CDR2 SAAADI. This CDR3 comprises 14 residues.

The V and J genes are TRBV4-3 and TRBJ2-5; perhaps TRBD2 as D (5 bases). Germline loops: CDR1 LGHNA, CDR2 YSLEER. This CDR3 has 13 residues. Deletions cut 4 bases from V and 4 bases from J, with 10 bases between. The DNA for the CDR3 is TGCGCCAGCAGCCGGACTCCCGGAGAGACCCAGTACTTC. Residues: CASSRTPGETQYF.

The chain joins TRBV19 to TRBJ1-5, with 7 bases lining up with TRBD1. This CDR3 comprises 17 residues. Losses at the gene ends were 5 bases for V and 2 bases for J; bases not matched to a gene: 12. Germline V lookup: CDR1 LNHDA, CDR2 SQIVND (reference sequence). This CDR3 is CASSSRRQGKGNQPQHF. Written as DNA, the CDR3 is TGTGCCAGTAGTTCCCGCCGACAGGGTAAAGGCAATCAGCCCCAGCATTTT.

This chain connects TRBV20-1 to TRBJ2-7; 10 bases are shared with TRBD2. CDR3 length equals 16 residues. Per germline, CDR1 DFQATT and CDR2 SNEGSKA (reference sequence). V lost 3 bases and J lost 4; bases outside the gene matches: 12. The CDR3 DNA reads as TGCAGTGCTAGTCGGGCTAGCGGGGGCCCCGGGTACGAGCAGTACTTC. It is translated as CSASRASGGPGYEQYF.

The genes are TRBV28 and TRBJ2-5; the match to TRBD1 covers 8 bases. V shed 4 bases and J 3 bases; nucleotides not matched to a gene: 7. Germline V gives CDR1 MDHEN, CDR2 SYDVKM. CDR3 length equals 15 residues. CDR3 region: CASSSGGAGKETQYF. The CDR3 bases are TGTGCCAGCAGTTCAGGGGGCGCGGGGAAAGAGACCCAGTACTTC. Filled out from reference TRBV28 and TRBJ2-5, the complete variable domain reads DVKVTQSSRYLVKRTGEKVFLECVQDMDHENMFWYRQDPGLGLRLIYFSYDVKMKEKGDIPEGYSVSREKKERFSLILESASTNQTSMYLCASSSGGAGKETQYFGPGTRLLVL.

The chain combines TRBV5-6 with TRBJ2-2; no clear D gene. Trimming removed 0 bases at V and 10 bases at J, with 4 bases between. Germline CDR1 and CDR2: SGHDT and YYEEEE. This CDR3 contains 11 residues. CDR3 protein: CASSLGLELFF. The CDR3, as DNA: TGTGCCAGCAGCTTGGGACTGGAGCTGTTTTTT.